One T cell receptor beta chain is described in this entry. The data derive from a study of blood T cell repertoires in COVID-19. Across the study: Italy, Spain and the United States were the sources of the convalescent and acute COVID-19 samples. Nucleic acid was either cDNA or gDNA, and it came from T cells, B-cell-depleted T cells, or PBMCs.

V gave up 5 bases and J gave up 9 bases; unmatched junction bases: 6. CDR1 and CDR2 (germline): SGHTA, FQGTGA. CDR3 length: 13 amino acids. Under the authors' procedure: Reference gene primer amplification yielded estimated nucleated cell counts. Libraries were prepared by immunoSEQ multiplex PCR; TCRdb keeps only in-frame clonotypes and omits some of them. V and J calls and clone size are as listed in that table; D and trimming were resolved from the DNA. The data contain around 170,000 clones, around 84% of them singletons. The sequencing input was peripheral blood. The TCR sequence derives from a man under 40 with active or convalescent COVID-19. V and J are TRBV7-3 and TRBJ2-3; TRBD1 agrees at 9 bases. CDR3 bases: TGTGCCAGCAGCCCCGGACAGGGGCTGACGCAGTATTTT. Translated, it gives CASSPGQGLTQYF.